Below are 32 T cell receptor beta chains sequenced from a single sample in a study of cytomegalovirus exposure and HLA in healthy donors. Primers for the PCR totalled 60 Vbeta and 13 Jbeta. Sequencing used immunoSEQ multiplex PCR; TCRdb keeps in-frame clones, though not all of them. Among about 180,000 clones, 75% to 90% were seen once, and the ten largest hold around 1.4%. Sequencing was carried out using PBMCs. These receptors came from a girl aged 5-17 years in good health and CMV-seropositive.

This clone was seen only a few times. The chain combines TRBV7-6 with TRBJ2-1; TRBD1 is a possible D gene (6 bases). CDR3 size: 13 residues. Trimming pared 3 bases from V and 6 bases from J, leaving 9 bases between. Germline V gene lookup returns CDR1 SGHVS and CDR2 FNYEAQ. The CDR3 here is CASSFGQINEQFF. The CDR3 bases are TGTGCCAGCAGCTTTGGACAGATCAATGAGCAGTTCTTC.

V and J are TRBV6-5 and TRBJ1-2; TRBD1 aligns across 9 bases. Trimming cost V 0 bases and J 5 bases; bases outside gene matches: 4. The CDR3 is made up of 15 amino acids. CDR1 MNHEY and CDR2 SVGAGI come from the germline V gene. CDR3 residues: CASSYSSTGGYGYTF. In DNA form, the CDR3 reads TGTGCCAGCAGTTACTCGTCGACAGGGGGGTATGGCTACACCTTC.

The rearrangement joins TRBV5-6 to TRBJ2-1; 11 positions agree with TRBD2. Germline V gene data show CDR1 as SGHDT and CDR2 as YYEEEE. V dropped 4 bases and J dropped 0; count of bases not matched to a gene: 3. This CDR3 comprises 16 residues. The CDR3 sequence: CASSRLAGSSYNEQFF. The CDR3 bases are TGTGCCAGCAGCCGACTAGCGGGGAGCTCCTACAATGAGCAGTTCTTC.

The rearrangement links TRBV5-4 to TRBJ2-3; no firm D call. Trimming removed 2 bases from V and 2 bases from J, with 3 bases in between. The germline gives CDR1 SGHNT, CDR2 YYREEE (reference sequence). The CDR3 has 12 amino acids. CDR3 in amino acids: CASSFITDTQYF. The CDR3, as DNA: TGTGCCAGCAGCTTTATCACAGATACGCAGTATTTT.

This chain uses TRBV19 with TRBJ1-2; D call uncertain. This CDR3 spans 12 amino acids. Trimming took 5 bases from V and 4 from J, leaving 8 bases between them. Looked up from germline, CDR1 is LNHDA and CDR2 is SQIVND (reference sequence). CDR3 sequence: CASSPRVYGYTF. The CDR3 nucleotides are TGTGCCAGTAGTCCGCGTGTCTATGGCTACACCTTC.

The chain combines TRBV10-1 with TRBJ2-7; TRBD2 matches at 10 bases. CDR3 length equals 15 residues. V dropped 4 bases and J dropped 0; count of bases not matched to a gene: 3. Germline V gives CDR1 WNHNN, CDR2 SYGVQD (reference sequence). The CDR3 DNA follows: TGCGCCAGCAGTGGGGGACTAGCGCACTCCTACGAGCAGTACTTC. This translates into CASSGGLAHSYEQYF.

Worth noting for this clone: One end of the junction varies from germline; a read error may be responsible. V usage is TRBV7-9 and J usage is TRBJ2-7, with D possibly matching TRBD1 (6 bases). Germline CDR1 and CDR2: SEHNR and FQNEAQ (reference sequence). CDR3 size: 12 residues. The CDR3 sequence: CASSPADRFQHF. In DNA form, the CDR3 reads TGTGCCAGCAGCCCGGCCGACAGGTTCCAGCACTTC.

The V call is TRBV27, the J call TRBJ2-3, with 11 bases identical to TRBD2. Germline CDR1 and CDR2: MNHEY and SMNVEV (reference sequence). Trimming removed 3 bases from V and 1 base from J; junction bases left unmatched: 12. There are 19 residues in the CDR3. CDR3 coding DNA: TGTGCCAGCAGTTTGTACCTAGCGGGAGGCGCCGGAGGCACAGATACGCAGTATTTT. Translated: CASSLYLAGGAGGTDTQYF.

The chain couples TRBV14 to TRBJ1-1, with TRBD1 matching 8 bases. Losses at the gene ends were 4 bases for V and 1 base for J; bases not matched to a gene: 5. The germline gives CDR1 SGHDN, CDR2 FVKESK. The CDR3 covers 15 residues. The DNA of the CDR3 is TGTGCCAGCAGCCCAAAGGACAGGGCGAACACTGAAGCTTTCTTT. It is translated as CASSPKDRANTEAFF.

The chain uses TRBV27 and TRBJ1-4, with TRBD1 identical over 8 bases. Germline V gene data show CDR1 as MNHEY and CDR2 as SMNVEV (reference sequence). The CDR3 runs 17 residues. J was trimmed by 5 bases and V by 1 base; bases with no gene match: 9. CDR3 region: CASSLWGFRTGNEKLFF. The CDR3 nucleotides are TGTGCCAGCAGTTTATGGGGTTTTCGGACAGGGAATGAAAAACTGTTTTTT.

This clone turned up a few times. The CDR3 loop reads CASSLAQGATEAFF. In DNA form, the CDR3 reads TGTGCCAGCAGCTTAGCACAGGGGGCCACTGAAGCTTTCTTT. This chain connects TRBV5-6 to TRBJ1-1; TRBD1 matches at 9 bases. Trimming removed 2 bases from V and 4 bases from J; junction bases left unmatched: 3. Germline CDR1 reads SGHDT; CDR2 reads YYEEEE. The CDR3 spans 14 residues.

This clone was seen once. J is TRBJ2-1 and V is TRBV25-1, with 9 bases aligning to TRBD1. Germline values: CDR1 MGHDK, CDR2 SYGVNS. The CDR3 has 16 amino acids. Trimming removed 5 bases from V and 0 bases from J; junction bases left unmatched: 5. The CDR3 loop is CASSNRDRDSYNEQFF. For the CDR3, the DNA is TGTGCCAGCAGTAACCGGGACAGGGACTCCTACAATGAGCAGTTCTTC.

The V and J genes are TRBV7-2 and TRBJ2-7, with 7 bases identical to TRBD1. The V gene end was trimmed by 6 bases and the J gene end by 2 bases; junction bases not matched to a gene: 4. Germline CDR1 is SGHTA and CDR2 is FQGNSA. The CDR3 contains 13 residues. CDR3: CASRRQGTYEQYF. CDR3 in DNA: TGTGCCAGCAGACGACAGGGTACCTACGAGCAGTACTTC.

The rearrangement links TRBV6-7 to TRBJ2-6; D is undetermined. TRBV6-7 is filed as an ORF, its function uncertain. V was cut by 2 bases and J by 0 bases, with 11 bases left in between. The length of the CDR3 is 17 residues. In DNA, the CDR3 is TGTGCCAGCAGTTACAGCTTATCCCACTCTGGGGCCAACGTCCTGACTTTC. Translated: CASSYSLSHSGANVLTF.

This CDR3 reads CASSLQGAGNTIYF. CDR3 DNA: TGTGCCAGCAGCCTACAGGGAGCTGGAAACACCATATATTTT. The gene calls are TRBV7-9 and TRBJ1-3; tentative D call: TRBD1 (6 bases). The germline V and J ends were trimmed by 5 bases and 2 bases, with 10 bases remaining between them. Germline V gene sequence: CDR1 SEHNR, CDR2 FQNEAQ (reference sequence). The CDR3 spans 14 residues.

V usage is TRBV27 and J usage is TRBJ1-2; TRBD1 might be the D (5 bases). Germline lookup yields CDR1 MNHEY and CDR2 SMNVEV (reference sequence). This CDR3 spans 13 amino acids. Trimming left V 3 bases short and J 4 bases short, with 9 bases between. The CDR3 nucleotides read TGTGCCAGCAGTTTGGTAACAGGCTATGGCTACACCTTC. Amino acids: CASSLVTGYGYTF.

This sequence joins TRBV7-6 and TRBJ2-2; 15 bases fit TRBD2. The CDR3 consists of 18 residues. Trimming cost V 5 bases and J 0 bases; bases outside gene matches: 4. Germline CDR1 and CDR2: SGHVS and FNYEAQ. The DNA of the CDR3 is TGTGCCAGCAGCCTTGGACTAGCGGGAGGGCCGAACACCGGGGAGCTGTTTTTT. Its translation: CASSLGLAGGPNTGELFF. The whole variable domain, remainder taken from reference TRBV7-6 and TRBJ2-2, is GAGVSQSPRYKVTKRGQDVALRCDPISGHVSLYWYRQALGQGPEFLTYFNYEAQQDKSGLPNDRFSAERPEGSISTLTIQRTEQRDSAMYRCASSLGLAGGPNTGELFFGEGSRLTVL.

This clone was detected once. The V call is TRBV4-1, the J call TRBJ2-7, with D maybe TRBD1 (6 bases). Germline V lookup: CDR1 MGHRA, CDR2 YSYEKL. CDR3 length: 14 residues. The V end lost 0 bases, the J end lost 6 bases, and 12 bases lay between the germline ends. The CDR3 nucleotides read TGCGCCAGCAGCCAAGACCCTCGCAGGGGCGAGCAGTACTTC. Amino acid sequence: CASSQDPRRGEQYF.

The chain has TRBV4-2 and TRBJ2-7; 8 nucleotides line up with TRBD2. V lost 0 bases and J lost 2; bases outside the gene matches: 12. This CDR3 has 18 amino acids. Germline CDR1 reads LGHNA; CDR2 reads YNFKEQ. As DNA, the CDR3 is TGTGCCAGCAGCCAAGATCGTATCAGTAGCGGGGCACCCTACGAGCAGTACTTC. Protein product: CASSQDRISSGAPYEQYF.

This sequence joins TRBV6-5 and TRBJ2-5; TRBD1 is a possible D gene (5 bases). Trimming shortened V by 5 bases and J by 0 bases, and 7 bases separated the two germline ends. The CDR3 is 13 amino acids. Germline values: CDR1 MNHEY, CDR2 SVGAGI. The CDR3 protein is CASSRQHQETQYF. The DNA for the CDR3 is TGTGCCAGCAGTCGACAGCACCAAGAGACCCAGTACTTC.

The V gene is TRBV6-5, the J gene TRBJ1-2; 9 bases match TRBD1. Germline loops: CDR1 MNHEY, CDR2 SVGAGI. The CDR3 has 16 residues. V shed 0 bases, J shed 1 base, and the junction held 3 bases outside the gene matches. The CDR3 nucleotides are TGTGCCAGCAGTTACTCGGGGACAGGGTTTAACTATGGCTACACCTTC. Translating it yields CASSYSGTGFNYGYTF.

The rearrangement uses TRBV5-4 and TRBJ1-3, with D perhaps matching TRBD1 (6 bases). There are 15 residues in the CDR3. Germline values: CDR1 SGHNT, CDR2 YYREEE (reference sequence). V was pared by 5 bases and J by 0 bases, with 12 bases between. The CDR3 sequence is CASRPDSSSGNTIYF. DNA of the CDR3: TGTGCCAGCAGACCGGACAGTAGCTCTGGAAACACCATATATTTT. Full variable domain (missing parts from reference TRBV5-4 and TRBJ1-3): ETGVTQSPTHLIKTRGQQVTLRCSSQSGHNTVSWYQQALGQGPQFIFQYYREEENGRGNFPPRFSGLQFPNYSSELNVNALELDDSALYLCASRPDSSSGNTIYFGEGSWLTVV.

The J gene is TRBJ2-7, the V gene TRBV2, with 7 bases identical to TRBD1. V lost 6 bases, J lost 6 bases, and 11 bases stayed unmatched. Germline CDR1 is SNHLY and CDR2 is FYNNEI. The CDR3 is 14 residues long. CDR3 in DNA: TGTGCCAGCAGGGCTGACAGGGTGAGCGGCGAGCAGTACTTC. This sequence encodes CASRADRVSGEQYF.

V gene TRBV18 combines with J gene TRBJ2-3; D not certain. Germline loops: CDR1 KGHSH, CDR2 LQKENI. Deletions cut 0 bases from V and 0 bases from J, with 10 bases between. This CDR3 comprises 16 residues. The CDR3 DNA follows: TGTGCCAGCTCACCACCGAGCCGTACTAGCACAGATACGCAGTATTTT. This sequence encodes CASSPPSRTSTDTQYF.

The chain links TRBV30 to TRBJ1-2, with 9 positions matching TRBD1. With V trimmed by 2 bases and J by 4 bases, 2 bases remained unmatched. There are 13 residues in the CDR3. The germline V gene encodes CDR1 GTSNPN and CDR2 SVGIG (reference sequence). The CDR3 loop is CAWSLDRGYGYTF. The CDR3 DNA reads TGTGCCTGGAGTTTGGACAGGGGCTATGGCTACACCTTC. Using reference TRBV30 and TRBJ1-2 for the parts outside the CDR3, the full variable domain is SQTIHQWPATLVQPVGSPLSLECTVEGTSNPNLYWYRQAAGRGLQLLFYSVGIGQISSEVPQNLSASRPQDRQFILSSKKLLLSDSGFYLCAWSLDRGYGYTFGSGTRLTVV.

In DNA, the CDR3 is TGTGCCAGCACTCCTCGGGGTGGAAACACCATATATTTT. Translating gives CASTPRGGNTIYF. The chain is built from TRBV6-6 and TRBJ1-3, with D unclear. The ends were cut back, 7 bases at V and 3 bases at J, with 10 bases in the middle. Germline CDR1 and CDR2: MNHNY and SVGAGI (reference sequence). The length of the CDR3 is 13 residues.

The DNA of the CDR3 is TGTGCCATCAGTGATAGAAGTCCGGGAGGGGCTGAAGCTTTCTTT. It codes for CAISDRSPGGAEAFF. The V call is TRBV10-3, the J call TRBJ1-1; tentatively, D is TRBD1 (5 bases). Germline loops: CDR1 ENHRY, CDR2 SYGVKD. This CDR3 region has 15 residues. With 3 bases removed from V and 6 bases from J, the gap between germline ends came to 17 bases.

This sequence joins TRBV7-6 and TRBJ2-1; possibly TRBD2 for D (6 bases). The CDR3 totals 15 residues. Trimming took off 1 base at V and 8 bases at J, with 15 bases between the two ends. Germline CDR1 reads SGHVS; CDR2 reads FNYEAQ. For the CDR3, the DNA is TGTGCCAGCAGCTTAGGGGGGGTTGTTGTCCATGAGCAGTTCTTC. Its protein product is CASSLGGVVVHEQFF. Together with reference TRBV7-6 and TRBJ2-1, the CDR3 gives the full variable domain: GAGVSQSPRYKVTKRGQDVALRCDPISGHVSLYWYRQALGQGPEFLTYFNYEAQQDKSGLPNDRFSAERPEGSISTLTIQRTEQRDSAMYRCASSLGGVVVHEQFFGPGTRLTVL.

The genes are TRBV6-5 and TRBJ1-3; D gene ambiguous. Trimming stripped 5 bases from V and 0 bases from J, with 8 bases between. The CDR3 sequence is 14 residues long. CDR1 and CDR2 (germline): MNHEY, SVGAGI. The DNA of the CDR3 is TGTGCCAGCAGTACGGTCGACTCTGGAAACACCATATATTTT. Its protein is CASSTVDSGNTIYF.

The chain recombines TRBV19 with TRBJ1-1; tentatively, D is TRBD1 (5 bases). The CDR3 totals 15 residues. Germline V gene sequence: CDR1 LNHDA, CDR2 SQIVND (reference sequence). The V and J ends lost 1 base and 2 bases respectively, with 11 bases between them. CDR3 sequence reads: CASSIARQGNTEAFF. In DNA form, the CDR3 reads TGTGCCAGTAGTATAGCAAGGCAGGGTAACACTGAAGCTTTCTTT.

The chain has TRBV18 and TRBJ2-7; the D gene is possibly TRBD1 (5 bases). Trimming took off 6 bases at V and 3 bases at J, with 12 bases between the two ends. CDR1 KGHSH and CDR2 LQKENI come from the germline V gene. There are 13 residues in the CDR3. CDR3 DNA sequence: TGTGCCAGCTCGCTTGGACAACTCTACGAGCAGTACTTC. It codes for CASSLGQLYEQYF.

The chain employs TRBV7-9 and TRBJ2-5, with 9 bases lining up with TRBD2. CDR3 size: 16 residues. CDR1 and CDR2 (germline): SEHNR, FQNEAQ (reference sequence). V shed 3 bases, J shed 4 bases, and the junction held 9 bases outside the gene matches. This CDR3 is CASSFLAGGRGETQYF. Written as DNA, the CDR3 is TGTGCCAGCAGCTTTTTGGCGGGAGGGCGAGGAGAGACCCAGTACTTC.